The 3 T cell receptor beta chains below all came from one sample that was sequenced in a study of shared clonotypes between healthy human individuals. TCRdb's copy holds only in-frame clones and misses some; the assay was immunoSEQ multiplex PCR. The sample yields 2 million to 2.5 million clones, around 95% seen once. Sequenced: naive CD4+ T cells sorted from blood. As to subset: CD45RA+ positively selected. Receptor source: a man aged 18 to 29 in good health.

The chain is built from TRBV25-1 and TRBJ2-3; perhaps TRBD2 as D (6 bases). The CDR3 totals 14 residues. Germline CDR1 reads MGHDK; CDR2 reads SYGVNS. V shed 10 bases and J shed 2 bases, with 16 bases lying between them. The CDR3 sequence: CATESPSDTDTQYF. In nucleotides, the CDR3 is TGTGCCACCGAGTCCCCTAGCGACACAGATACGCAGTATTTT.

Turning to this clone: A clone one base away is much larger, so this may be a read error. The chain employs TRBV7-3 and TRBJ1-1; D call uncertain. The CDR3 runs to 13 residues. Germline V gives CDR1 SGHTA, CDR2 FQGTGA. Trimming pared 4 bases from V and 1 base from J, leaving 7 bases between. The CDR3 bases are TGTGCCAGCAGCTCCCGTGCGAACACTGAAGCTTTCTTT. This gives the protein CASSSRANTEAFF.

Worth noting for this clone: Other DNA sequences from this sample encode an identical CDR3 as well. This chain connects TRBV7-9 to TRBJ2-7; 7 bases map to TRBD1. There are 14 residues in the CDR3. Germline CDR1 and CDR2: SEHNR and FQNEAQ (reference sequence). Unmatched junction bases numbered 6, after V lost 5 bases and J lost 2 bases. The CDR3 is CASSLSGTAYEQYF. DNA of the CDR3: TGTGCCAGCAGCCTCTCAGGGACAGCCTACGAGCAGTACTTC.